This entry is about one T cell receptor (beta chain). This sample is drawn from a study of blood T cell repertoires in COVID-19. The repertoire was sequenced with immunoSEQ multiplex PCR; TCRdb's copy has only in-frame clones and lacks some. The data contain around 160,000 clones, 80% to 90% of them seen just once; the ten biggest clones take up more than 7.5%. Germline V CDR1 and CDR2: KGHDR, SFDVKD. The CDR3 extends over 21 amino acids. The J segment lost 1 base and the V segment lost 7 bases, leaving 21 bases of the junction unmatched. This receptor was taken from an older woman with COVID-19, enrolled during active disease. The sequencing input was peripheral blood. The gene calls are TRBV24-1 and TRBJ2-3, with 11 bases lining up with TRBD1. CDR3 sequence reads: CATRGGPSLMDRGQGTDTQYF. Written as DNA, the CDR3 is TGTGCCACCAGGGGAGGACCCTCCCTTATGGACAGGGGGCAAGGCACAGATACGCAGTATTTT.